This T cell receptor (beta chain) was sequenced during a study of shared clonotypes between healthy human individuals. Study overall: CD4 naive cells filled three plates per donor, CD4 memory three, CD8 naive two and CD8 memory one. Study results and limitations: Relative to memory subsets, naive subsets generally showed larger estimated richness. Clonotypes which were not shared had lower generation probabilities than clonotypes that all four donors shared.

Those who donated were healthy HIV-negative adults, with no recent acute infections or vaccinations reported. In the case of this clone: The antigen remains undetermined.

This CDR3 is built from 13 residues. Trimming cost V 8 bases and J 0 bases, with 10 bases left between them. The germline V gene encodes CDR1 MDHEN and CDR2 SYDVKM. The data were produced by immunoSEQ multiplex PCR, yet TCRdb's version contains in-frame clones alone and is incomplete. Here the sample spans about 2.4 million clones, roughly 93% being singletons. The receptor comes from a man aged 18 to 30 in good health. Some clones in this sample may be carry-over from other donors' samples. The specimen was naive CD4+ T cells from PBMCs. The subset here: CD45RA+ positively selected. The chain couples TRBV28 to TRBJ1-2; D remains ambiguous. This chain's CDR3 is CASENTPNYGYTF. The CDR3, as DNA: TGTGCCAGCGAGAACACTCCTAACTATGGCTACACCTTC.